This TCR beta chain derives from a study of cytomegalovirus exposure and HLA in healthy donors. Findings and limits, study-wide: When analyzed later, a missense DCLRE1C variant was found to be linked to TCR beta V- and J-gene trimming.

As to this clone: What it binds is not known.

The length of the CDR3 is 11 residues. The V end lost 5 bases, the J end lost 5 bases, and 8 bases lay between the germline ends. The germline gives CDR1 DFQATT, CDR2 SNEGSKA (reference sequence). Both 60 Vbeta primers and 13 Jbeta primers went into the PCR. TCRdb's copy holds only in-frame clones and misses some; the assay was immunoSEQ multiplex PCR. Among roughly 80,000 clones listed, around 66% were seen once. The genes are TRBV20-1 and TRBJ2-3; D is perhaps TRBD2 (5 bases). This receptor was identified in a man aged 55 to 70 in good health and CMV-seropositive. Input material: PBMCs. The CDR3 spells CSALSGDTQYF. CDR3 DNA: TGCAGTGCTCTGAGCGGAGATACGCAGTATTTT.